A single sample is the source of the 14 T cell receptor beta chains below, sequenced in a study of shared clonotypes between healthy human individuals. Clones were sequenced by immunoSEQ multiplex PCR, and TCRdb holds only the in-frame ones, with some missing. This sample carries about 2.3 million clones, approximately 93% of them seen once, and the ten largest clones take around 0.4%. Sequenced sample: naive CD4+ T cells from PBMCs. Indicated subset: CD45RA+ positively selected. The receptors stem from a man aged 18 to 30 in good health. Some clones in this sample may be carry-over from other donors' samples.

This clone was seen once. The junction does not match germline at one end; this may be a read error. The gene calls are TRBV5-1 and TRBJ1-1; TRBD1 might be the D (5 bases). The CDR3 contains 13 residues. Germline values: CDR1 SGHRS, CDR2 YFSETQ. The CDR3: CASSYDRVDEAFF. CDR3 nucleotide sequence: TGTGCCAGCAGTTATGACAGAGTAGATGAAGCTTTCTTT.

CDR3 sequence reads: CASSPLTGGLYAEAFF. DNA of the CDR3: TGTGCCAGCTCACCATTAACAGGGGGACTTTACGCTGAAGCTTTCTTT. The chain recombines TRBV18 with TRBJ1-1, with TRBD1 identical over 8 bases. Germline lookup yields CDR1 KGHSH and CDR2 LQKENI. The trim removed 2 bases at V and 6 bases at J, leaving 11 bases unmatched. The CDR3 has 16 residues.

The chain combines TRBV6-4 with TRBJ1-1; 7 nucleotides align to TRBD1. V shed 3 bases, J shed 4 bases, and the junction held 8 bases outside the gene matches. The V gene's germline CDR1 is MRHNA and CDR2 SNTAGT. This CDR3 has 15 amino acids. CDR3 sequence reads: CASSETRQGVTEAFF. The CDR3 DNA is TGTGCCAGCAGTGAAACCCGACAGGGTGTCACTGAAGCTTTCTTT.

This chain connects TRBV7-2 to TRBJ1-1, with D unclear. CDR1 is SGHTA, CDR2 FQGNSA, per germline. Trimming pared 4 bases from V and 2 bases from J, leaving 14 bases between. CDR3 length equals 15 residues. The CDR3 nucleotides read TGTGCCAGCAGCTCCCGCCCGGGCTTAAACACTGAAGCTTTCTTT. Its translation is CASSSRPGLNTEAFF.

The rearrangement joins TRBV29-1 to TRBJ2-1; 11 nucleotides align to TRBD2. Germline V gives CDR1 SQVTM, CDR2 ANQGSEA. The CDR3 has 17 residues. The trim removed 0 bases at V and 1 base at J, leaving 5 bases unmatched. CDR3 nucleotides: TGCAGCGTTGAAGAATGGGGACTAGCGGATTCCTACAATGAGCAGTTCTTC. It specifies CSVEEWGLADSYNEQFF.

The gene calls are TRBV27 and TRBJ2-2, with D uncertain. Trimming took off 3 bases at V and 6 bases at J, with 5 bases between the two ends. The CDR3 sequence is 12 residues long. Germline-derived CDR1 and CDR2 are MNHEY and SMNVEV (reference sequence). CDR3: CASSFQAGELFF. The CDR3 nucleotides read TGTGCCAGCAGTTTTCAGGCCGGGGAGCTGTTTTTT.

This chain uses TRBV7-6 with TRBJ2-7; D may be TRBD1 (6 bases). V lost 5 bases and J 4 bases, leaving 21 bases between the germline ends. Germline-derived CDR1 and CDR2 are SGHVS and FNYEAQ. The CDR3 has 16 residues. For the CDR3, the DNA is TGTGCCAGCAGCCGAAATCCTGGTCAGGGGCTGTACGAGCAGTACTTC. It yields the protein CASSRNPGQGLYEQYF. Using reference TRBV7-6 and TRBJ2-7 for the parts outside the CDR3, the full variable domain is GAGVSQSPRYKVTKRGQDVALRCDPISGHVSLYWYRQALGQGPEFLTYFNYEAQQDKSGLPNDRFSAERPEGSISTLTIQRTEQRDSAMYRCASSRNPGQGLYEQYFGPGTRLTVT.

V usage is TRBV29-1 and J usage is TRBJ1-1, with TRBD1 as a possible D gene (5 bases). This CDR3 has 11 amino acids. Trimming left V 5 bases short and J 10 bases short, with 14 bases between. Germline-derived CDR1 and CDR2 are SQVTM and ANQGSEA. CDR3 sequence (DNA): TGCAGCGTTCCAATAGGGGAGAGAGCTTTCTTT. It specifies CSVPIGERAFF.

The chain links TRBV29-1 to TRBJ2-1; D tentatively fits TRBD1 or TRBD2 (5 bases each). Germline V gene lookup returns CDR1 SQVTM and CDR2 ANQGSEA. The CDR3 length is 12 residues. V lost 7 bases and J lost 12, with 19 bases in between. The CDR3 DNA reads TGCAGCGCCAGGGCGACTACAATGAGGCAGTTCTTC. It specifies CSARATTMRQFF.

The rearrangement links TRBV5-6 to TRBJ2-5, with TRBD2 matching over 9 bases. Per germline, CDR1 SGHDT and CDR2 YYEEEE. The length of the CDR3 is 16 residues. V lost 2 bases, J lost 1 base, and 6 bases stayed unmatched. The CDR3 DNA is TGTGCCAGCAGCTTTGAGACTAGCGGTACCCAAGAGACCCAGTACTTC. Its translation is CASSFETSGTQETQYF.

V is TRBV9 and J is TRBJ2-7, with D perhaps matching TRBD1 (5 bases). CDR1 SGDLS and CDR2 YYNGEE come from the germline V gene. The CDR3 extends over 15 amino acids. V gave up 4 bases and J gave up 7 bases, with 21 bases separating them. The DNA for the CDR3 is TGTGCCAGCAGCCCCCGGACAACCCCAAGCGAGGAGCAGTACTTC. The encoded protein is CASSPRTTPSEEQYF.

The chain uses TRBV10-1 and TRBJ2-7; 12 bases line up with TRBD2. From germline, CDR1 is WNHNN and CDR2 SYGVQD (reference sequence). This CDR3 has 18 residues. Losses at the gene ends were 6 bases for V and 4 bases for J; bases not matched to a gene: 16. CDR3 amino acids: CASSDPEASGRAIYEQYF. The CDR3 DNA reads as TGCGCCAGCAGCGACCCCGAGGCTAGCGGGAGGGCCATTTACGAGCAGTACTTC.

CDR3 residues: CASTLGSGNTGELFF. As DNA, the CDR3 is TGTGCCAGCACCCTGGGTAGCGGGAACACCGGGGAGCTGTTTTTT. The V gene is TRBV9, the J gene TRBJ2-2; possibly TRBD2 for D (6 bases). Trimming took 6 bases from V and 1 from J, leaving 13 bases between them. In germline, CDR1 is SGDLS, CDR2 YYNGEE. This CDR3 is 15 amino acids long. The full variable domain, rest sourced from reference TRBV9 and TRBJ2-2, is DSGVTQTPKHLITATGQRVTLRCSPRSGDLSVYWYQQSLDQGLQFLIQYYNGEERAKGNILERFSAQQFPDLHSELNLSSLELGDSALYFCASTLGSGNTGELFFGEGSRLTVL.

V is TRBV10-1 and J is TRBJ2-1; 12 bases line up with TRBD2. The CDR3 covers 16 residues. Germline V gene sequence: CDR1 WNHNN, CDR2 SYGVQD (reference sequence). V dropped 0 bases and J dropped 7; count of bases not matched to a gene: 4. The chain's CDR3 is CASSESFLAGGNEQFF. In DNA, the CDR3 is TGCGCCAGCAGTGAGTCGTTTCTAGCGGGAGGGAATGAGCAGTTCTTC.